What follows are 24 T cell receptor beta chains derived from one specimen sequenced in a study of blood T cell repertoires in COVID-19. Data came from immunoSEQ multiplex PCR; TCRdb stores just in-frame clones and leaves some out. In the table there are about 54,000 clones, about four fifths of which are singletons. The sample was peripheral blood. Receptor source: a human donor in a cohort sampled during active or convalescent COVID-19.

V usage is TRBV12-3 or TRBV12-4 and J usage is TRBJ1-2; D gene unclear. Trimming removed 3 bases at V and 7 bases at J, with 12 bases between. The CDR3 covers 13 residues. The CDR3 sequence is CASSFLGSFGYTF. In DNA form, the CDR3 reads TGTGCCAGCAGTTTTCTGGGGAGTTTTGGCTACACCTTC.

CDR3 sequence (DNA): TGTGCCACCAGCAGTGGTGGGACAGCTAACTATGGCTACACCTTC. This encodes CATSSGGTANYGYTF. The J gene is TRBJ1-2, the V gene TRBV15; 7 nucleotides line up with TRBD1. V dropped 3 bases and J dropped 0; count of bases not matched to a gene: 4. The V gene's germline CDR1 is LNHNV and CDR2 YYDKDF (reference sequence). The CDR3 covers 15 residues.

This clone was seen only a few times. This rearrangement joins TRBV4-3 to TRBJ2-1; TRBD2 aligns across 7 bases. There are 15 residues in the CDR3. Germline lookup yields CDR1 LGHNA and CDR2 YSLEER. The trim removed 1 base at V and 3 bases at J, leaving 3 bases unmatched. The DNA of the CDR3 is TGCGCCAGCAGCCAAGGTGGGGACTACTACAATGAGCAGTTCTTC. Protein sequence: CASSQGGDYYNEQFF.

The chain joins TRBV27 to TRBJ1-2; D ambiguous. The CDR3 is 11 amino acids. Per the germline V gene, CDR1 is MNHEY and CDR2 is SMNVEV (reference sequence). Trimming took 6 bases from V and 8 from J, leaving 10 bases between them. CDR3 nucleotide sequence: TGTGCCAGCAGAACTCCGCGGGGCTACACCTTC. Protein product: CASRTPRGYTF.

The rearrangement uses TRBV25-1 and TRBJ1-2; 7 bases align to TRBD1. Germline CDR1 MGHDK, CDR2 SYGVNS. The CDR3 is made up of 12 amino acids. Trimming took 9 bases from V and 5 from J; bases not matched to a gene: 6. CDR3 loop: CASNRGLYGYTF. CDR3 in DNA: TGTGCCAGTAACAGGGGATTATATGGCTACACCTTC.

This chain joins TRBV11-2 and TRBJ1-4, with 8 bases lining up with TRBD1. The germline gives CDR1 SGHAT, CDR2 FQNNGV. There are 15 residues in the CDR3. The J segment lost 0 bases and the V segment lost 4 bases, leaving 1 base of the junction unmatched. CDR3 bases: TGTGCCAGCAGCTCACAGGGGGCAACTAATGAAAAACTGTTTTTT. Its translation: CASSSQGATNEKLFF.

J is TRBJ1-1 and V is TRBV5-4; 11 bases agree with TRBD1. The CDR3 runs to 14 residues. V lost 4 bases and J lost 4; bases outside the gene matches: 3. Germline V lookup: CDR1 SGHNT, CDR2 YYREEE (reference sequence). The CDR3 DNA sequence: TGTGCCAGCAGCATGGGACAGGGGGGCACTGAAGCTTTCTTT. Its translation: CASSMGQGGTEAFF.

This rearrangement joins TRBV19 to TRBJ1-1; 10 nucleotides line up with TRBD1. The germline gives CDR1 LNHDA, CDR2 SQIVND (reference sequence). CDR3 length: 16 residues. The V segment lost 3 bases and the J segment 4 bases; nucleotides outside the gene matches: 8. CDR3 amino acids: CASSINRDRGPTEAFF. The CDR3 nucleotides are TGTGCCAGTAGTATCAACCGGGACAGGGGCCCCACTGAAGCTTTCTTT.

Only one count was recorded for this clone. The rearrangement links TRBV6-5 to TRBJ1-2; D unclear. Trimming took off 6 bases at V and 4 bases at J, with 15 bases between the two ends. Germline CDR1 is MNHEY and CDR2 is SVGAGI. The CDR3 contains 14 residues. CDR3 nucleotide sequence: TGTGCCAGCAGAACGGTGGGCGATGTCTATGGCTACACCTTC. It translates to CASRTVGDVYGYTF.

This rearrangement joins TRBV7-9 to TRBJ1-2; 9 bases are shared with TRBD1. V lost 5 bases to trimming and J lost 2 bases; unmatched junction nucleotides: 3. This CDR3 has 14 amino acids. Germline-derived CDR1 and CDR2 are SEHNR and FQNEAQ (reference sequence). The DNA of the CDR3 is TGTGCCAGCAGCAATACAGGGGGCAACTATGGCTACACCTTC. Its protein is CASSNTGGNYGYTF.

This sequence joins TRBV11-2 and TRBJ1-1; D might be TRBD1 (5 bases). Trimming shortened V by 1 base and J by 1 base, and 7 bases separated the two germline ends. This CDR3 is built from 14 residues. Germline V gives CDR1 SGHAT, CDR2 FQNNGV. CDR3 protein: CASSLVGENTEAFF. As DNA, the CDR3 is TGTGCCAGCAGCTTAGTAGGGGAGAACACTGAAGCTTTCTTT.

This chain connects TRBV6-5 to TRBJ2-1; possibly TRBD2 for D (7 bases). Trimming pared 4 bases from V and 3 bases from J, leaving 10 bases between. The CDR3 spans 14 residues. Germline assignment: CDR1 MNHEY and CDR2 SVGAGI. Written as DNA, the CDR3 is TGTGCCAGCAGTTTCGGGGGGCGCTACAATGAGCAGTTCTTC. Amino acids: CASSFGGRYNEQFF.

This chain joins TRBV6-5 and TRBJ2-7; D unclear. The CDR3 loop spans 11 amino acids. Looked up from germline, CDR1 is MNHEY and CDR2 is SVGAGI. With 4 bases removed from V and 6 bases from J, the gap between germline ends came to 7 bases. In DNA form, the CDR3 reads TGTGCCAGCAGTTCGCCGGGCGAGCAGTACTTC. Encoded protein: CASSSPGEQYF.

This chain uses TRBV27 with TRBJ1-3, with TRBD1 as a possible D gene (5 bases). The germline CDR1 and CDR2 sequences are MNHEY and SMNVEV (reference sequence). The CDR3 totals 14 residues. V dropped 7 bases and J dropped 0 bases, with 10 bases sitting between them. CDR3 coding DNA: TGTGCCAGCATGGGGGGGTACTCTGGAAACACCATATATTTT. Encoded protein: CASMGGYSGNTIYF.

This sequence joins TRBV7-8 and TRBJ1-2; 7 bases fit TRBD1. The CDR3 contains 14 residues. The J segment lost 8 bases and the V segment lost 5 bases, leaving 11 bases of the junction unmatched. Germline V CDR1 and CDR2: SGHVS, FQNEAQ. The CDR3 DNA sequence: TGTGCCAGCAGCAACCGGGACAGTGCCCGCGGCTACACCTTC. The encoded protein is CASSNRDSARGYTF.

J is TRBJ2-7 and V is TRBV5-1; possible D gene TRBD2, 6 bases. CDR3 length: 15 amino acids. Trimming took off 0 bases at V and 6 bases at J, with 16 bases between the two ends. Germline assignment: CDR1 SGHRS and CDR2 YFSETQ. The CDR3 sequence is CASSLESGGFGEQYF. The CDR3 DNA follows: TGCGCCAGCAGCTTGGAATCAGGAGGGTTCGGCGAGCAGTACTTC.

CDR3 sequence reads: CASSPAREQETQYF. CDR3 DNA: TGTGCCAGCAGCCCGGCCCGCGAACAGGAGACCCAGTACTTC. This chain connects TRBV7-2 to TRBJ2-5; D is unclear. The germline V gene encodes CDR1 SGHTA and CDR2 FQGNSA. This CDR3 comprises 14 residues. Deletions cut 5 bases from V and 5 bases from J, with 15 bases between.

This chain uses TRBV25-1 with TRBJ1-1, with D uncertain. Between the trimmed V and J ends, which lost 3 bases and 4 bases, there was a span of 15 bases. The germline V gene has CDR1 MGHDK and CDR2 SYGVNS. CDR3 size: 15 residues. CDR3 DNA: TGTGCCAGCAGTGAGGTTACGGGGAAGACCACTGAAGCTTTCTTT. It is translated as CASSEVTGKTTEAFF. Variable domain in full (rest from reference TRBV25-1 and TRBJ1-1): EADIYQTPRYLVIGTGKKITLECSQTMGHDKMYWYQQDPGMELHLIHYSYGVNSTEKGDLSSESTVSRIRTEHFPLTLESARPSHTSQYLCASSEVTGKTTEAFFGQGTRLTVV.

The genes are TRBV4-3 and TRBJ1-2; the match to TRBD1 covers 11 bases. Per the germline V gene, CDR1 is LGHNA and CDR2 is YSLEER. J was trimmed by 4 bases and V by 4 bases; bases with no gene match: 8. This CDR3 has 16 amino acids. CDR3 sequence: CASSRRGQGASYGYTF. The DNA for the CDR3 is TGCGCCAGCAGCCGTAGAGGACAGGGGGCCTCCTATGGCTACACCTTC.

The chain uses TRBV7-9 and TRBJ1-2, with TRBD1 matching 7 bases. The CDR3 covers 17 residues. The germline V gene encodes CDR1 SEHNR and CDR2 FQNEAQ (reference sequence). With 5 bases clipped from V and 4 bases from J, the junction kept 16 bases outside the gene matches. The CDR3 sequence is CASSGATLAGQFYGYTF. The CDR3 DNA reads TGTGCCAGCAGCGGAGCGACATTGGCGGGACAGTTCTATGGCTACACCTTC.

The gene calls are TRBV12-3 or TRBV12-4 and TRBJ2-2, with D maybe TRBD2 (5 bases). The CDR3 totals 13 residues. V lost 6 bases to trimming and J lost 7 bases, with 12 bases between them. The CDR3 here is CASSWTGVGELFF. The DNA of the CDR3 is TGTGCCAGCAGCTGGACCGGGGTCGGGGAGCTGTTTTTT.

The CDR3 loop is CASSSDRVGYTF. CDR3 nucleotides: TGTGCCAGCAGCTCTGATCGGGTGGGCTACACCTTC. The chain has TRBV7-2 and TRBJ1-2; D is ambiguous. The CDR3 sequence is 12 residues long. Germline V gene sequence: CDR1 SGHTA, CDR2 FQGNSA. V was cut by 4 bases and J by 8 bases, with 11 bases left in between.

The count of this clone is one. J is TRBJ2-7 and V is TRBV12-3 or TRBV12-4; 14 bases are shared with TRBD2. The V and J ends lost 10 bases and 4 bases, in that order; junction bases with no gene match: 3. The CDR3 spans 13 residues. The CDR3: CAIRLAGGYEQYF. CDR3 DNA: TGTGCCATCAGACTAGCGGGGGGGTACGAGCAGTACTTC.

This chain joins TRBV7-2 and TRBJ2-2; 9 bases are a match to TRBD2. This CDR3 has 17 amino acids. V was clipped by 5 bases and J by 3 bases; unmatched bases: 10. The V gene's germline CDR1 is SGHTA and CDR2 FQGNSA. CDR3: CASSDGWLAGYTGELFF. The DNA for the CDR3 is TGTGCCAGCAGCGATGGGTGGCTAGCGGGGTACACCGGGGAGCTGTTTTTT.